In this sample, the clone carrying this TCR beta chain turned up once. The antigen remains unidentified. The CDR3 loop spans 11 amino acids. Germline values: CDR1 PRHDT, CDR2 FYEKMQ (reference sequence). The trim removed 6 bases at V and 11 bases at J, leaving 5 bases unmatched. These data come from a study of T cell responses to AZD1222 COVID-19 vaccine. This table comes from immunoSEQ multiplex PCR, and its TCRdb copy is limited to in-frame clones, with some not included. The sample lists some 150,000 clones; about 90% were seen once. General observations from the study: The sample set comprised mostly white British donors with more females, and clonal diversity was possibly underestimated. CD4 TCRs linked to vaccination spanned spike, dominating at 160-218 and 743-854. Elevations in Spike-specific TCR breadth and depth followed administration of two AZD1222 doses. Baseline serostatus was positive in only six AZD1222 recipients.

The sequences come from peripheral blood, collected on day 0 of AZD1222 vaccination. This sequence joins TRBV13 and TRBJ1-1; 8 nucleotides match TRBD1. The sequence was obtained from an adult in good health. Written as DNA, the CDR3 is TGTGCCAGCAGAAACAGGGGGGGCGCTTTCTTT. Translation: CASRNRGGAFF.